This T cell receptor (beta chain) was recovered during a study of blood T cell repertoires in COVID-19. CDR1 is MGHDK, CDR2 SYGVNS, per germline. V lost 4 bases to trimming and J lost 5 bases, with 11 bases between them. The CDR3 sequence is 13 residues long. Participant reports of clinical history set cohort assignment. Donors in Cohort 3 who had recovered were those with two negative PCRs, healthcare professional clearance, or resolution of their symptoms. Authors' analysis steps: How many nucleated cells were present was estimated from reference gene primer amplification. The assay was immunoSEQ multiplex PCR, and TCRdb's table has in-frame clones only and misses some. That table gives V, J and clone size, and the DNA gave D and trimming. The data contain approximately 280,000 clones, about 89% of them singletons.

The clonotype comes from a woman between 18 and 29 years old who had recovered from COVID-19. Sequencing was performed on PBMCs or T cells enriched from blood (not recorded which). The V call is TRBV25-1, the J call TRBJ1-2; the D is unclear. In nucleotides, the CDR3 is TGTGCCAGCAGTGCCGGGGAGAAGTATGGCTACACCTTC. As protein: CASSAGEKYGYTF.